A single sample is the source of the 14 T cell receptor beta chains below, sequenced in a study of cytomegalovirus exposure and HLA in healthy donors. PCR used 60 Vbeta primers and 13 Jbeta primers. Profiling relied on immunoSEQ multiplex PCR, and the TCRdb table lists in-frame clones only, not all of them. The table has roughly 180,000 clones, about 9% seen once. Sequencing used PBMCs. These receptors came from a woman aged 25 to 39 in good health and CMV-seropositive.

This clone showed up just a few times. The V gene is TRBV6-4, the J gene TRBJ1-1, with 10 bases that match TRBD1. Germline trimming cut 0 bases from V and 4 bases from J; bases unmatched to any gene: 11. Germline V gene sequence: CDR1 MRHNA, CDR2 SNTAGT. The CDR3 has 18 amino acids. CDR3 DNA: TGTGCCAGCAGTGACTCGGACAGGGGGATAGGGCCATCCACTGAAGCTTTCTTT. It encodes CASSDSDRGIGPSTEAFF.

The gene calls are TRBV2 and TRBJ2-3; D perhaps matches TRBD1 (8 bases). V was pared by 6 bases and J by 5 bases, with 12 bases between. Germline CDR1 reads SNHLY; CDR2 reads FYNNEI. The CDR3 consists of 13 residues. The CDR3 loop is CASRDREGDTQYF. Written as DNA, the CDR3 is TGTGCCAGCAGGGACAGGGAGGGAGATACGCAGTATTTT. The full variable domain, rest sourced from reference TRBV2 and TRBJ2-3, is EPEVTQTPSHQVTQMGQEVILRCVPISNHLYFYWYRQILGQKVEFLVSFYNNEISEKSEIFDDQFSVERPDGSNFTLKIRSTKLEDSAMYFCASRDREGDTQYFGPGTRLTVL.

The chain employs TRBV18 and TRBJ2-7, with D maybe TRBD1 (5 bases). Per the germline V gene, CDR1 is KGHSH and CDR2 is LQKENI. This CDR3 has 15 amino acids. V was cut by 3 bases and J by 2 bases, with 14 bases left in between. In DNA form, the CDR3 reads TGTGCCAGCTCACCGACAGACTCACTCGCCTACGAGCAGTACTTC. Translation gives CASSPTDSLAYEQYF.

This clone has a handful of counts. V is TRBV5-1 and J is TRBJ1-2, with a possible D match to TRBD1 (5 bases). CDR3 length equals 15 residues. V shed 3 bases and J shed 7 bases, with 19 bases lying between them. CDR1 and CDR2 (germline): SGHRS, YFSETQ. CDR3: CASSYSSGGDGGYTF. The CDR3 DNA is TGCGCCAGCAGCTACTCCTCAGGAGGGGACGGTGGCTACACCTTC.

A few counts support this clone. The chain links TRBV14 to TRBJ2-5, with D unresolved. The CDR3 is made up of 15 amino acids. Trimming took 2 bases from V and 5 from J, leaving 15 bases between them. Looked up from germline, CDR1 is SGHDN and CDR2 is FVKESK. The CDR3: CASSQNLLPRETQYF. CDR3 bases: TGTGCCAGCAGCCAAAACTTGCTCCCCCGGGAGACCCAGTACTTC.

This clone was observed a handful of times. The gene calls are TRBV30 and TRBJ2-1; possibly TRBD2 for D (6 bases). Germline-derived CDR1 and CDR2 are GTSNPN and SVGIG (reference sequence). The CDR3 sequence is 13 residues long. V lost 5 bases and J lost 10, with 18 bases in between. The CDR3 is CAWLAEGQWEQFF. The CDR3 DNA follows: TGTGCCTGGTTAGCGGAGGGTCAATGGGAGCAGTTCTTC.

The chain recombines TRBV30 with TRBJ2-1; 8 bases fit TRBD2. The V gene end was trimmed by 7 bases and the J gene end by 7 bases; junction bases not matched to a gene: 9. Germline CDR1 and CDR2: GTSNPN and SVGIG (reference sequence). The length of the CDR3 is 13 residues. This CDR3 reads CASQLTSGNEQFF. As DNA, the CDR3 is TGTGCCTCCCAGCTTACTAGCGGTAATGAGCAGTTCTTC. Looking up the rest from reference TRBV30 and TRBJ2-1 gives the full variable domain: SQTIHQWPATLVQPVGSPLSLECTVEGTSNPNLYWYRQAAGRGLQLLFYSVGIGQISSEVPQNLSASRPQDRQFILSSKKLLLSDSGFYLCASQLTSGNEQFFGPGTRLTVL.

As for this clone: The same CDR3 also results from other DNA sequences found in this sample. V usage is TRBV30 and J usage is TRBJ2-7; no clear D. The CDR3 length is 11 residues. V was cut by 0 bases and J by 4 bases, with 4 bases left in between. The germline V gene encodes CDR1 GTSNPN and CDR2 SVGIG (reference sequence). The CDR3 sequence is CAWSVLYEQYF. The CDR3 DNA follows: TGTGCCTGGAGTGTTTTATACGAGCAGTACTTC.

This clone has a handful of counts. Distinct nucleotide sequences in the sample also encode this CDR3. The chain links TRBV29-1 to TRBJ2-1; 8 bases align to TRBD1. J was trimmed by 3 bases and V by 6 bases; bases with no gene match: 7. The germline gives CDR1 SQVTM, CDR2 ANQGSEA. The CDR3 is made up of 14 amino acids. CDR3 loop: CSVITGGLYNEQFF. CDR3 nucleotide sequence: TGCAGCGTGATCACAGGGGGACTCTACAATGAGCAGTTCTTC.

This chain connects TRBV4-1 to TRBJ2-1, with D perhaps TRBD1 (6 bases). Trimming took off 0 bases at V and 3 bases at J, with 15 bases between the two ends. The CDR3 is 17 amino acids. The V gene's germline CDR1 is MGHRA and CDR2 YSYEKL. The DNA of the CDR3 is TGCGCCAGCAGCCAAGATAGTATCGGACAGATCTACAATGAGCAGTTCTTC. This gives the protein CASSQDSIGQIYNEQFF.

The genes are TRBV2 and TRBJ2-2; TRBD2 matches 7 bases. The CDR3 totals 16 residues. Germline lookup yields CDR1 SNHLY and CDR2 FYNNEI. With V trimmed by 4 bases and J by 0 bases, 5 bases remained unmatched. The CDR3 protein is CASSGAGAANTGELFF. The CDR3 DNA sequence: TGTGCCAGCAGTGGTGCGGGAGCCGCGAACACCGGGGAGCTGTTTTTT. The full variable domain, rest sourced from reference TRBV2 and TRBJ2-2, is EPEVTQTPSHQVTQMGQEVILRCVPISNHLYFYWYRQILGQKVEFLVSFYNNEISEKSEIFDDQFSVERPDGSNFTLKIRSTKLEDSAMYFCASSGAGAANTGELFFGEGSRLTVL.

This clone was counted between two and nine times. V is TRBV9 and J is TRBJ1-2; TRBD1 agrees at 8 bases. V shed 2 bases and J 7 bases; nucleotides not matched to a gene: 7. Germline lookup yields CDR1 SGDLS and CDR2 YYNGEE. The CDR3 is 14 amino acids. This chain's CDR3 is CASSVGTGAGGYTF. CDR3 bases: TGTGCCAGCAGCGTCGGGACAGGAGCAGGTGGCTACACCTTC.

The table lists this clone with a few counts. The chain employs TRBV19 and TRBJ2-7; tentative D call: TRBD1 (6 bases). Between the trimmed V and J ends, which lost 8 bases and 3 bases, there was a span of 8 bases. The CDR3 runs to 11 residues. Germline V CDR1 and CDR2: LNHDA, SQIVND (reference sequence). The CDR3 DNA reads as TGTGCCAGTGGACAGCGCTACGAGCAGTACTTC. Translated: CASGQRYEQYF.

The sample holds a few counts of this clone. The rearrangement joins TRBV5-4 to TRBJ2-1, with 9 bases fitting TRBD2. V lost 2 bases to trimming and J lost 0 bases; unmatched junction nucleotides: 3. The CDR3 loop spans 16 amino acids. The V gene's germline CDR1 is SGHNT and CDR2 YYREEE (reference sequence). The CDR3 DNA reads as TGTGCCAGCAGCTTTAGCGGGAGTAACTCCTACAATGAGCAGTTCTTC. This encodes CASSFSGSNSYNEQFF.